This T cell receptor beta chain was sequenced during a study of control samples from healthy donors and cancer patients. The CDR3 is made up of 14 amino acids. CDR1 is KGHSH and CDR2 is LQKENI in the germline V gene. V lost 2 bases, J lost 7 bases, and 7 bases stayed unmatched. The protocol was immunoSEQ multiplex PCR, while the TCRdb copy is restricted to in-frame clones and leaves out a portion. The table lists 390,000 or so clones, around 90% of them singletons. The chain combines TRBV18 with TRBJ2-5; 7 positions match TRBD2. This receptor was identified in a man aged 35-49 years with head and neck cancer. Sequenced sample: PBMCs. CDR3 protein: CASSPDPSGRTQYF. In nucleotides, the CDR3 is TGTGCCAGCTCACCAGACCCTAGCGGTCGGACCCAGTACTTC.